Sequencing of this T cell receptor beta chain was carried out in a study of blood T cell repertoires in COVID-19. For the study at large: From the United States, Italy and Spain came samples of acute and convalescent COVID-19. In each case, the material was cDNA or gDNA derived from T cells, B-cell-depleted T cells, or PBMCs.

In the original workflow: Amplification of reference gene primers was used by the study to estimate nucleated cell counts. Generated by immunoSEQ multiplex PCR, the TCRdb table keeps only in-frame clones and is missing some. The DNA was the basis for D and trimming; V, J and clone size are from that table. The profile shows 70,000 to 100,000 clones, about 86% of them singletons. This clone was observed once. Trimming removed 8 bases from V and 3 bases from J, with 11 bases in between. From germline, CDR1 is DFQATT and CDR2 SNEGSKA (reference sequence). This CDR3 is 11 amino acids long. This TCR derives from a man at least 80 years old with active or convalescent COVID-19. Sequences were obtained from peripheral blood. The V gene is TRBV20-1, the J gene TRBJ2-7; D uncertain. The CDR3 region is CSPADNYEQYF. The DNA of the CDR3 is TGCAGTCCGGCAGACAACTACGAGCAGTACTTC.